This TCR beta chain was sequenced during a study of T cells after yellow fever vaccination. A process of 5'RACE template switching, which added a universal primer site and UMIs, was used to make TCR cDNA. TCRdb fed the 5' RACE reads into MiXCR, producing one record per CDR3 protein. The sample holds 250,000 or so distinct CDR3 sequences, around 7% seen once. Germline V CDR1 and CDR2: DFQATT, SNEGSKA (reference sequence). V was cut by 5 bases and J by 9 bases, with 14 bases left in between. This CDR3 is 13 amino acids long. In this sample, this clonotype turned up a few times. Its matching antigen is unknown. Study outcomes and limitations: The bulk population could contribute abundant contaminating clonotypes to FACS-sorted repertoires.

Sample: CD4+ T cells sorted from PBMCs, taken 15 days after the yellow fever booster vaccination. The source is a man between 25 and 39 years old who received the YFV17D yellow fever vaccine. V usage is TRBV20-1 and J usage is TRBJ1-6, with no clear D. CDR3 loop: CSAASVIISPLHF. The CDR3 DNA reads as TGCAGTGCTGCATCGGTCATTATTTCACCCCTCCACTTT.